This T cell receptor (beta chain) was obtained from a study of CD4 and CD8 cells across lung adenocarcinoma regions. This clonotype occurred a few times. CDR1 is SGHRS and CDR2 is YFSETQ in the germline V gene. The length of the CDR3 is 11 residues. The V end lost 5 bases, the J end lost 7 bases, and 9 bases lay between the germline ends. Each CDR3 protein is one row after TCRdb ran MiXCR on the PCR reads. The profile covers 6,700 or so distinct CDR3 sequences, with under 55% appearing a single time and approximately 19% taken by the ten largest. Localized lung adenocarcinoma, a non-small cell lung cancer, affected the donors.

The specimen was CD8+ T cells from the center of a lung tumor. The clonotype originates from a female donor with lung adenocarcinoma. The CD4 and CD8 labels of this study may be unreliable. The chain has TRBV5-1 and TRBJ1-1; the D gene is possibly TRBD1 (5 bases). The CDR3 region is CASRGPGEAFF. The DNA of the CDR3 is TGCGCCAGCAGGGGACCGGGTGAAGCTTTCTTT. The full variable domain, its missing parts supplied by reference TRBV5-1 and TRBJ1-1, is KAGVTQTPRYLIKTRGQQVTLSCSPISGHRSVSWYQQTPGQGLQFLFEYFSETQRNKGNFPGRFSGRQFSNSRSEMNVSTLELGDSALYLCASRGPGEAFFGQGTRLTVV.